A single sample gave rise to the 19 T cell receptor beta chains below, sequenced in a study of tumor-infiltrating lymphocytes in oesophageal squamous cell carcinoma. A single record per CDR3 protein comes from TCRdb applying MiXCR to the PCR reads. The sample holds tens of thousands of distinct CDR3 sequences; about a third are singletons and the top ten take approximately 19%. Sequenced input: esophageal tumor tissue. Receptor source: a female donor with esophageal squamous cell carcinoma.

A few counts support this clonotype. The chain couples TRBV5-1 to TRBJ2-3, with D maybe TRBD2 (5 bases). The CDR3 consists of 16 residues. Trimming pared 1 base from V and 14 bases from J, leaving 26 bases between. Germline values: CDR1 SGHRS, CDR2 YFSETQ. The DNA of the CDR3 is TGCGCCAGCAGCTTGACTCCCCTTATTTACACCGGGGAGCTGTATTTT. Translation: CASSLTPLIYTGELYF.

A few counts support this clonotype. The junction shows a germline mismatch at one end, possibly a read error. The chain employs TRBV27 and TRBJ2-4; the D gene is possibly TRBD1 (6 bases). Germline V lookup: CDR1 MNHEY, CDR2 SMNVEV (reference sequence). The CDR3 is made up of 14 amino acids. Here the CDR3 DNA reads TGTGCCAGCAGGATGGACAGTTTTAATTCACCCCTCCACTTC. Protein product: CASRMDSFNSPLHF.

Concerning this clonotype itself: A read error may be the cause here, since a much bigger clone is one base away. The J gene is TRBJ2-2, the V gene TRBV7-2, with TRBD1 matching over 8 bases. Germline CDR1 and CDR2: SGHTA and FQGNSA. V lost 7 bases to trimming and J lost 13 bases; unmatched junction nucleotides: 14. The CDR3 has 14 residues. For the CDR3, the DNA is TGTGCCAGCAACCCTCAGGGGGACAGGTCCGGGCTGTTTTTT. Translated: CASNPQGDRSGLFF.

This clonotype was found many times. V is TRBV6-6 and J is TRBJ1-6, with TRBD1 as a possible D gene (5 bases). The length of the CDR3 is 16 residues. V was shortened by 2 bases and J by 0 bases, with 8 bases between the two germline ends. Germline V lookup: CDR1 MNHNY, CDR2 SVGAGI (reference sequence). CDR3 in amino acids: CASSYGRGSYNSPLHF. The CDR3 DNA is TGTGCCAGCAGTTACGGGAGGGGCTCCTATAATTCACCCCTCCACTTT.

This clonotype is medium-sized. The rearrangement joins TRBV7-9 to TRBJ2-7; TRBD1 matches 7 bases. V lost 3 bases, J lost 5 bases, and 4 bases stayed unmatched. The CDR3 is made up of 13 amino acids. The germline CDR1 and CDR2 sequences are SEHNR and FQNEAQ (reference sequence). CDR3 coding DNA: TGTGCCAGCAGCTTGGGACAGATTAACGAGCAGTACTTC. This codes for CASSLGQINEQYF.

This clonotype was detected many times. This chain joins TRBV12-3 or TRBV12-4 and TRBJ1-5; D gene uncertain. V dropped 2 bases and J dropped 1 base, with 9 bases sitting between them. The CDR3 consists of 15 residues. The CDR3 nucleotides are TGTGCCAGCAGTTTATTGGGTGTGAGCAATCAGCCCCAGCATTTT. Its protein product is CASSLLGVSNQPQHF.

This clonotype was found many times. The chain has TRBV4-1 and TRBJ2-3; tentative D call: TRBD2 (6 bases). This CDR3 has 18 residues. V lost 0 bases and J lost 0, with 16 bases in between. Germline V gene data show CDR1 as MGHRA and CDR2 as YSYEKL. As DNA, the CDR3 is TGCGCCAGCAGCCAAGACCCCCCGAGAAGCGGGAGCACAGATACGCAGTATTTT. Translation gives CASSQDPPRSGSTDTQYF.

In this sample, this clonotype turned up many times. The V call is TRBV6-1, the J call TRBJ1-4, with TRBD1 matching 10 bases. The trim removed 4 bases at V and 8 bases at J, leaving 10 bases unmatched. The CDR3 is 16 amino acids. CDR1 is MNHNS, CDR2 SASEGT, per germline. The DNA for the CDR3 is TGTGCCAGCAGTGTCCCCTCCGGGACAGGGGTAGAAAAACTGTTTTTT. Protein sequence: CASSVPSGTGVEKLFF.

The chain links TRBV30 to TRBJ1-5; D is undetermined. Looked up from germline, CDR1 is GTSNPN and CDR2 is SVGIG (reference sequence). With 0 bases removed from V and 6 bases from J, the gap between germline ends came to 9 bases. There are 13 residues in the CDR3. The CDR3 here is CAWSVLGSQPQHF. In DNA form, the CDR3 reads TGTGCCTGGAGTGTACTTGGGTCTCAGCCCCAGCATTTT.

This clonotype was found many times. V gene TRBV6-6 combines with J gene TRBJ2-5; TRBD2 aligns across 13 bases. Germline CDR1 MNHNY, CDR2 SVGAGI (reference sequence). V dropped 0 bases and J dropped 4; count of bases not matched to a gene: 8. The CDR3 sequence is 18 residues long. CDR3 DNA: TGTGCCAGCAGTTACTCAGGACTAGCGGGAGAAGGCGCAGAGACCCAGTACTTC. Encoded protein: CASSYSGLAGEGAETQYF.

Remarks on this clonotype: Given the absence of the conserved phenylalanine or tryptophan at the CDR3 end, a read error is likely. The limits of the CDR3 on the DNA are not certain, so only TCRdb's listed CDR3 is given. The genes are TRBV7-8 and TRBJ2-5; TRBD1 is the table's D call and was not checked against the DNA. Germline CDR1 is SGHVS and CDR2 is FQNEAQ. Including both end residues, the CDR3 is 17 amino acids long. CDR3 loop: CASSFGPLVGYEQYFGA.

This clonotype is medium-sized (0.01 to 0.1%) within its sample. The rearrangement uses TRBV11-2 and TRBJ1-4, with 7 bases matching TRBD1. Germline V CDR1 and CDR2: SGHAT, FQNNGV. The CDR3 consists of 16 residues. The ends lost 4 bases at V and 7 bases at J; junction bases unmatched: 12. CDR3 residues: CASSSLPRGHGEKLFF. The CDR3 bases are TGTGCCAGCAGCTCCCTCCCTAGGGGGCATGGTGAAAAACTGTTTTTT.

CDR3 sequence (DNA): TGTGCCAGCAGCCTCTTTCGGGGTGAATATGAGCAGTACTTC. Amino acid sequence: CASSLFRGEYEQYF. This rearrangement joins TRBV4-2 to TRBJ2-3, with D possibly matching TRBD2 (5 bases). The DNA matches TRBJ2-7 better at its end, which makes the J call doubtful. CDR3 size: 14 residues. Germline values: CDR1 LGHNA, CDR2 YNFKEQ.

This clonotype was detected only a few times. A read error may account for a junction end that differs from germline. This chain links TRBV7-7 with TRBJ2-7, with D possibly TRBD2 on 5 matching bases. The tail of the sequence fits TRBJ2-1 better, so the J call may be wrong. Germline CDR1 is SSHAT and CDR2 is FNYEAQ (reference sequence). The CDR3 consists of 17 residues. CDR3 coding DNA: TGTGCTAGCAGTAACGGGGTCCTGCAGAGCTCCTACAATGAGCAGTTCTTC. Residues: CASSNGVLQSSYNEQFF.

This clonotype is categorized as medium-sized. This chain links TRBV7-3 with TRBJ2-5, with 8 bases fitting TRBD1. Germline V gene lookup returns CDR1 SGHTA and CDR2 FQGTGA. The CDR3 loop spans 15 amino acids. V lost 0 bases, J lost 5 bases, and 5 bases stayed unmatched. The CDR3 DNA reads TGTGCCAGCAGCTTAACGTCGGACAGGGAGGAGACCCAGTACTTC. Translating it yields CASSLTSDREETQYF.

This clonotype has at least ten counts. This rearrangement joins TRBV10-2 to TRBJ1-5, with TRBD1 identical over 8 bases. The CDR3 covers 15 residues. The germline CDR1 and CDR2 sequences are WSHSY and SAAADI. Unmatched junction bases numbered 5, after V lost 5 bases and J lost 2 bases. This CDR3 reads CASSPGQGGNQPQHF. DNA of the CDR3: TGCGCCAGCAGTCCCGGACAGGGTGGCAATCAGCCCCAGCATTTT.

This clonotype was detected only a few times. The CDR3 is CASKDTREEGYEQYF. DNA for the CDR3: TGTGCCAGCAAGGACACACGAGAAGAAGGCTACGAGCAGTACTTC. V gene TRBV7-6 combines with J gene TRBJ2-7; D possibly corresponds to TRBD1 (5 bases). Trimming took 7 bases from V and 3 from J, leaving 19 bases between them. The V gene's germline CDR1 is SGHVS and CDR2 FNYEAQ. This CDR3 region has 15 residues.

The genes are TRBV7-2 and TRBJ2-3; perhaps TRBD2 as D (5 bases). The CDR3 runs 14 residues. Per germline, CDR1 SGHTA and CDR2 FQGNSA. Trimming removed 5 bases from V and 6 bases from J, with 15 bases in between. The CDR3 is CASSPRTVADTQYF. The CDR3 nucleotides are TGTGCCAGCAGCCCCCGGACTGTGGCCGATACGCAGTATTTT.

The V and J genes are TRBV7-2 and TRBJ2-7, with TRBD2 matching over 13 bases. The CDR3 has 18 amino acids. Germline CDR1 and CDR2: SGHTA and FQGNSA. Germline trimming cut 4 bases from V and 0 bases from J; bases unmatched to any gene: 9. CDR3 DNA sequence: TGTGCCAGCAGCTCCGGACTAGCGGGAGCGTCTATCTCCTACGAGCAGTACTTC. It translates to CASSSGLAGASISYEQYF.